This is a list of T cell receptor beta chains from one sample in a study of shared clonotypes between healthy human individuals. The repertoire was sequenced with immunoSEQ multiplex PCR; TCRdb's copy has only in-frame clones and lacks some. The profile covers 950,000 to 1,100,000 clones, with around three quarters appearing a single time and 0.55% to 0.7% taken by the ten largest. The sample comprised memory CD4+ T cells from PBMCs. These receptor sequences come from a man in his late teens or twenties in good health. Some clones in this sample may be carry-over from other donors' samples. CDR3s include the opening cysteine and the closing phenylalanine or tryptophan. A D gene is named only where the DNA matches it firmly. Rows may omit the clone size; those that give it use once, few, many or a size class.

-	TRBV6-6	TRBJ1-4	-	TGTGCCAGCAGTTCCGGCGGGACTCATGAAAAACTGTTTTTT	CASSSGGTHEKLFF
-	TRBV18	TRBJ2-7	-	TGTGCCAGCTCACCACCGGTCCCAGCGAGGCACGAGCAGTACTTC	CASSPPVPARHEQYF
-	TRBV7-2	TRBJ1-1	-	TGTGCCAGCAGCCTTAGGGGGGGCACTGAAGCTTTCTTT	CASSLRGGTEAFF
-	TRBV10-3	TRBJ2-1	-	TGTGCCATCAGTGAAATGGAAGAGCAGTTCTTC	CAISEMEEQFF
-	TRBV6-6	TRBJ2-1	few	TGTGCCAGCAGTCCTACTCTAGCTGAGGAGCAGTTCTTC	CASSPTLAEEQFF
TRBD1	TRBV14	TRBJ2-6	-	TGTGCCAGCAGCCAACAGGGGGCTGGGGCCAACGTCCTGACTTTC	CASSQQGAGANVLTF
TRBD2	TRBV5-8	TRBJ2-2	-	TGTGCCAGCAGCCTCTTCGGGGGGTCCGCCGGGGAGCTGTTTTTT	CASSLFGGSAGELFF
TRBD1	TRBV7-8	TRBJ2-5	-	TGTGCCAGCAGCGCACAAAAGGGACAGGGGGCTCTCGGGGAGACCCAGTACTTC	CASSAQKGQGALGETQYF
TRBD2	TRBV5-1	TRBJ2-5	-	TGCGCCAGCAGCTTATTTCTTGCGGGAGTAGGAGAGACCCAGTACTTC	CASSLFLAGVGETQYF
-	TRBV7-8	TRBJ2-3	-	TGTGCCAGCAGCTTAGTATTGATAGATACGCAGTATTTT	CASSLVLIDTQYF
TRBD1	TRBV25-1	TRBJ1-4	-	TGTGCCAGCAGTGAATCACGGGACAGGGCCTTCGGGAAACTGTTTTTT	CASSESRDRAFGKLFF
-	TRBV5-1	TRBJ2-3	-	TGCGCCAGCAGCTTTGACCCGGGCACAGATACGCAGTATTTT	CASSFDPGTDTQYF
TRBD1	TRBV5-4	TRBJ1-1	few	TGTGCCAGCAGCTCAGGGTCAGGGGGCGCAGCTGAAGCTTTCTTT	CASSSGSGGAAEAFF
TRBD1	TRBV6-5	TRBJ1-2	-	TGTGCCAGCAGTACAGGGGACCCCTCTAACTATGGCTACACCTTC	CASSTGDPSNYGYTF
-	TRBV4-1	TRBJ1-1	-	TGCGCCAGCAGCCCCCACAAGACAGGGAACACTGAAGCTTTCTTT	CASSPHKTGNTEAFF
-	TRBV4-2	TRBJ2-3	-	TGTGCCAGTACTTCTGGACGGTCCACAGATACGCAGTATTTT	CASTSGRSTDTQYF
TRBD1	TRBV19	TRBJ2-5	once	TGTGCCAGTAGAGCACGGACAGGGGGCCAAGAGACCCAGTACTTC	CASRARTGGQETQYF
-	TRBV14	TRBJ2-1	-	TGTGCCAGCAGCCTAACGTTAGTTGATGAGCAGTTCTTC	CASSLTLVDEQFF
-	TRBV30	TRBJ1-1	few	TGTGCCTGGAGGCCCCCGGGGCGCACTGAAGCTTTCTTT	CAWRPPGRTEAFF
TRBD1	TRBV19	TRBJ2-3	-	TGTGCCAGTAGTATCGTGACAGGGGGCACAGATACGCAGTATTTT	CASSIVTGGTDTQYF